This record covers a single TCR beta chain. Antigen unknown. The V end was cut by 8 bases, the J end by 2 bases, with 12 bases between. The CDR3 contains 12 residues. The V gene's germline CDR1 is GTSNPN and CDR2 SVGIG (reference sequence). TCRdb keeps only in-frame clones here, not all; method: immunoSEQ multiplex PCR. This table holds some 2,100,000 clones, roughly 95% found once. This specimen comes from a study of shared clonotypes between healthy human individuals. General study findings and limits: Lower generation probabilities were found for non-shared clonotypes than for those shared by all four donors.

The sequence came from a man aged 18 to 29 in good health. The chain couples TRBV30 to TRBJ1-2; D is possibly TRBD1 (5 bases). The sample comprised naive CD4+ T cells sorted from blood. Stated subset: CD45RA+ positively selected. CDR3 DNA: TGTGCCCGCCGGGGGGGGAACTATGGCTACACCTTC. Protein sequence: CARRGGNYGYTF.